The 19 T cell receptor beta chains presented below share a single source sample, sequenced in a study of cytomegalovirus exposure and HLA in healthy donors. PCR was performed using 60 Vbeta and 13 Jbeta primers. TCRdb's copy holds only in-frame clones and misses some; the assay was immunoSEQ multiplex PCR. This sample has about 200,000 clones; just under 70% occur once, and the top ten carry approximately 2.5%. Specimen: PBMCs. Source of these receptors: a man aged 40-49 years in good health and CMV-seropositive.

The chain recombines TRBV27 with TRBJ2-1; the D gene is possibly TRBD2 (7 bases). Germline CDR1 is MNHEY and CDR2 is SMNVEV (reference sequence). This CDR3 has 12 residues. V lost 5 bases to trimming and J lost 9 bases, with 11 bases between them. CDR3 in amino acids: CASSVRGGEQFF. The DNA for the CDR3 is TGTGCCAGCAGTGTGAGGGGGGGTGAGCAGTTCTTC.

J is TRBJ2-1 and V is TRBV29-1; perhaps TRBD1 as D (5 bases). Germline V lookup: CDR1 SQVTM, CDR2 ANQGSEA. V was trimmed by 0 bases and J by 0 bases, leaving 24 bases between them. This CDR3 contains 20 residues. CDR3 nucleotides: TGCAGCGTTGAAGACCTATGGGGCAGGTTTTCTTACCCCTCCTACAATGAGCAGTTCTTC. This translates into CSVEDLWGRFSYPSYNEQFF.

The chain couples TRBV5-8 to TRBJ1-4; no definite D call. This CDR3 comprises 13 residues. Trimming removed 2 bases at V and 4 bases at J, with 6 bases between. Germline V gene lookup returns CDR1 SGHTS and CDR2 YDEGEE. The CDR3 loop reads CASSFRRNEKLFF. The CDR3 bases are TGTGCCAGCAGCTTCAGGCGTAATGAAAAACTGTTTTTT.

The chain combines TRBV11-2 with TRBJ2-7; D remains ambiguous. This CDR3 comprises 14 residues. Germline V lookup: CDR1 SGHAT, CDR2 FQNNGV. V was pared by 0 bases and J by 2 bases, with 8 bases between. CDR3 coding DNA: TGTGCCAGCAGCTTAGATCAGCGAGCCTACGAGCAGTACTTC. It translates to CASSLDQRAYEQYF. Using reference TRBV11-2 and TRBJ2-7 for the parts outside the CDR3, the full variable domain is EAGVAQSPRYKIIEKRQSVAFWCNPISGHATLYWYQQILGQGPKLLIQFQNNGVVDDSQLPKDRFSAERLKGVDSTLKIQPAKLEDSAVYLCASSLDQRAYEQYFGPGTRLTVT.

V gene TRBV5-1 combines with J gene TRBJ2-3; a possible D gene is TRBD1 (6 bases). The length of the CDR3 is 15 residues. Between the trimmed V and J ends, which lost 2 bases and 2 bases, there was a span of 12 bases. Germline CDR1 reads SGHRS; CDR2 reads YFSETQ. CDR3 residues: CASSLRGGTTDTQYF. The CDR3, as DNA: TGCGCCAGCAGCTTACGAGGGGGAACCACAGATACGCAGTATTTT.

This chain uses TRBV4-1 with TRBJ2-1; no reliable D call. The germline V gene encodes CDR1 MGHRA and CDR2 YSYEKL. Trimming pared 1 base from V and 9 bases from J, leaving 10 bases between. The CDR3 covers 13 residues. The CDR3, as DNA: TGCGCCAGCAGCCAAGGGGCTCGAATTGAGCAGTTCTTC. Residues: CASSQGARIEQFF.

The gene calls are TRBV9 and TRBJ1-5; D not resolved. The V and J ends lost 0 bases and 4 bases respectively, with 17 bases between them. This CDR3 spans 17 amino acids. Germline lookup yields CDR1 SGDLS and CDR2 YYNGEE. CDR3 residues: CASSVVGRRRGNQPQHF. Written as DNA, the CDR3 is TGTGCCAGCAGCGTAGTGGGTCGGAGGCGTGGTAATCAGCCCCAGCATTTT.

The chain has TRBV5-4 and TRBJ1-6; D is possibly TRBD1 (5 bases). With 0 bases removed from V and 6 bases from J, the gap between germline ends came to 16 bases. The CDR3 loop spans 17 amino acids. Per the germline V gene, CDR1 is SGHNT and CDR2 is YYREEE (reference sequence). The CDR3 sequence is CASSLAGTVPINSPLHF. The CDR3 DNA follows: TGTGCCAGCAGCTTGGCGGGGACTGTTCCAATTAATTCACCCCTCCACTTT.

The chain couples TRBV5-1 to TRBJ2-5, with 9 positions matching TRBD1. This CDR3 is 16 amino acids long. In germline, CDR1 is SGHRS, CDR2 YFSETQ. Germline trimming cut 1 base from V and 3 bases from J; bases unmatched to any gene: 7. CDR3 in DNA: TGCGCCAGCAGCTTGAGACCGGGACAGGGAGAAGAGACCCAGTACTTC. This gives the protein CASSLRPGQGEETQYF.

The chain recombines TRBV10-2 with TRBJ2-7; possible D gene TRBD1, 5 bases. The CDR3 consists of 14 residues. Deletions cut 2 bases from V and 1 base from J, with 9 bases between. The germline gives CDR1 WSHSY, CDR2 SAAADI. DNA of the CDR3: TGCGCCAGCAGTGAGGGCAGGGCATCCTACGAGCAGTACTTC. Translated, it gives CASSEGRASYEQYF.

The genes are TRBV10-1 and TRBJ2-1; D uncertain. This CDR3 is built from 14 residues. CDR1 is WNHNN and CDR2 is SYGVQD in the germline V gene (reference sequence). The V end lost 3 bases, the J end lost 10 bases, and 16 bases lay between the germline ends. The CDR3 here is CASSESGRSREQFF. CDR3 nucleotides: TGCGCCAGCAGTGAAAGTGGCAGATCTAGGGAGCAGTTCTTC.

J is TRBJ2-2 and V is TRBV18; D gene uncertain. CDR1 is KGHSH, CDR2 LQKENI, per germline. The V end was cut by 0 bases, the J end by 3 bases, with 5 bases between. CDR3 length: 14 residues. The CDR3 nucleotides read TGTGCCAGCTCACCACCCCCATACACCGGGGAGCTGTTTTTT. Encoded protein: CASSPPPYTGELFF.

The chain combines TRBV29-1 with TRBJ1-2; D is perhaps TRBD1 (6 bases). From germline, CDR1 is SQVTM and CDR2 ANQGSEA. CDR3 length: 17 amino acids. The V gene lost 4 bases and the J gene lost 0 bases, with 21 bases spanning the gap. CDR3 sequence: CSVVSWGTQDTNYGYTF. In DNA form, the CDR3 reads TGCAGCGTTGTGAGCTGGGGGACACAAGATACTAACTATGGCTACACCTTC. The whole variable domain, remainder taken from reference TRBV29-1 and TRBJ1-2, is SAVISQKPSRDICQRGTSLTIQCQVDSQVTMMFWYRQQPGQSLTLIATANQGSEATYESGFVIDKFPISRPNLTFSTLTVSNMSPEDSSIYLCSVVSWGTQDTNYGYTFGSGTRLTVV.

The chain has TRBV25-1 and TRBJ2-1, with TRBD1 as a possible D gene (5 bases). This CDR3 region has 12 residues. V shed 7 bases and J shed 5 bases, with 9 bases lying between them. Germline values: CDR1 MGHDK, CDR2 SYGVNS. CDR3 DNA sequence: TGTGCCAGCAATTACAGGAACAATGAGCAGTTCTTC. This codes for CASNYRNNEQFF.

V is TRBV9 and J is TRBJ1-2; no definite D call. The CDR3 spans 13 residues. V lost 3 bases, J lost 1 base, and 7 bases lay in between. Per the germline V gene, CDR1 is SGDLS and CDR2 is YYNGEE. CDR3 protein: CASSDHSNYGYTF. The DNA for the CDR3 is TGTGCCAGCAGCGACCACAGTAACTATGGCTACACCTTC.

This rearrangement joins TRBV6-1 to TRBJ2-7, with D perhaps TRBD1 (5 bases). V was clipped by 5 bases and J by 2 bases, with 10 bases between them. Germline CDR1 and CDR2: MNHNS and SASEGT. This CDR3 has 13 amino acids. This CDR3 is CASSYGRAYEQYF. DNA of the CDR3: TGTGCCAGCAGTTATGGCAGGGCCTACGAGCAGTACTTC.

The V gene is TRBV7-9, the J gene TRBJ1-3; a weak D match, TRBD1 (5 bases). V was clipped by 3 bases and J by 0 bases, with 12 bases between them. Germline CDR1 SEHNR, CDR2 FQNEAQ (reference sequence). CDR3 length: 16 amino acids. CDR3 protein: CASSLIGGGSGNTIYF. The CDR3 coding sequence is TGTGCCAGCAGCTTGATTGGGGGAGGCTCTGGAAACACCATATATTTT.

This clone was observed a handful of times. The chain has TRBV5-4 and TRBJ1-1; the D is unclear. Trimming removed 4 bases from V and 7 bases from J, with 11 bases in between. This CDR3 region has 12 residues. The germline gives CDR1 SGHNT, CDR2 YYREEE (reference sequence). The CDR3 nucleotides are TGTGCCAGCAGCCCTCCGGCGGGTGAAGCTTTCTTT. It is translated as CASSPPAGEAFF. Full variable domain (remainder filled in from reference TRBV5-4 and TRBJ1-1): ETGVTQSPTHLIKTRGQQVTLRCSSQSGHNTVSWYQQALGQGPQFIFQYYREEENGRGNFPPRFSGLQFPNYSSELNVNALELDDSALYLCASSPPAGEAFFGQGTRLTVV.

The rearrangement joins TRBV2 to TRBJ2-2, with D possibly TRBD1 on 6 matching bases. Per the germline V gene, CDR1 is SNHLY and CDR2 is FYNNEI. With 5 bases removed from V and 8 bases from J, the gap between germline ends came to 12 bases. The CDR3 totals 13 residues. The CDR3 nucleotides are TGTGCCAGCAGTAAAGAGGGGACAGGGGAGCTGTTTTTT. Protein product: CASSKEGTGELFF.